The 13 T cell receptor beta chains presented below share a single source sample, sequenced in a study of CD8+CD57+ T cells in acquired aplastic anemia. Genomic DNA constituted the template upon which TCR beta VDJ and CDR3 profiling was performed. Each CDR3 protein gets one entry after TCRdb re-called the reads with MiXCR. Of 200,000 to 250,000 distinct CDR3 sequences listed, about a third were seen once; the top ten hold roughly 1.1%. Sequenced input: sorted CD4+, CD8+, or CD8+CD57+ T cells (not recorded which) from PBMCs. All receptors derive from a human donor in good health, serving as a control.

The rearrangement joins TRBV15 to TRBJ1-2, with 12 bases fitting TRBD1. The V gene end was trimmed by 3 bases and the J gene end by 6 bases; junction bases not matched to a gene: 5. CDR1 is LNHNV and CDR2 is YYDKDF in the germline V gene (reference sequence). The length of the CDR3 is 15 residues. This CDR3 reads CATSSVGTGGHGYTF. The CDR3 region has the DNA TGTGCCACCAGCAGCGTCGGGACAGGGGGCCATGGCTACACCTTC.

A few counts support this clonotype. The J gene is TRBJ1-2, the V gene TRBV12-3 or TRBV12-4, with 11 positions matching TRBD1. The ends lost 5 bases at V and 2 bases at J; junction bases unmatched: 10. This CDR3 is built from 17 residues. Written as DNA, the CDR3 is TGTGCCAGCAGTCACGGACAGGGGGCGTTAAGGAACTATGGCTACACCTTC. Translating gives CASSHGQGALRNYGYTF.

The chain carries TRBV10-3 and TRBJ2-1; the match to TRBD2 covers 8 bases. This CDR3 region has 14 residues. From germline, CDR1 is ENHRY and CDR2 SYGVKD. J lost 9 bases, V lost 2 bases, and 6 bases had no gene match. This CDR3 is CAISEPGGRSEQFF. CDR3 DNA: TGTGCCATCAGTGAGCCGGGGGGGCGGAGTGAGCAGTTCTTC.

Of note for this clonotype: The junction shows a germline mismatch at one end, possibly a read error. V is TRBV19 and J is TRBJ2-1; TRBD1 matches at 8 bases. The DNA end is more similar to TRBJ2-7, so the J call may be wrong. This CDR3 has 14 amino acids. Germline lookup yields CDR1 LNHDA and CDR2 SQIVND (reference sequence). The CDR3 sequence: CASSPGQVGNEQYF. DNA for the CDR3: TGCGCCAGTAGCCCGGGACAGGTGGGCAATGAGCAGTACTTC.

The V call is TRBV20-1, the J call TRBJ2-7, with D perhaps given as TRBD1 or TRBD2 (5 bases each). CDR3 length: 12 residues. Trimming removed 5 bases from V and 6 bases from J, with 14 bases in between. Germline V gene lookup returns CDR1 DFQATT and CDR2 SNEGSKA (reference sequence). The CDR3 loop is CSAGEGDSEQYF. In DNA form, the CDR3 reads TGCAGTGCTGGCGAGGGAGACAGCGAGCAGTACTTC.

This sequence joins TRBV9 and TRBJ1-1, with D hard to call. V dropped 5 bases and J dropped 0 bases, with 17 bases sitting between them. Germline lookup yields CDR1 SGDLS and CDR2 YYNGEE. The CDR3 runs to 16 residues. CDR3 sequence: CASSLFPQAMNTEAFF. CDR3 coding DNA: TGTGCCAGCAGTTTATTCCCTCAGGCGATGAACACTGAAGCTTTCTTT.

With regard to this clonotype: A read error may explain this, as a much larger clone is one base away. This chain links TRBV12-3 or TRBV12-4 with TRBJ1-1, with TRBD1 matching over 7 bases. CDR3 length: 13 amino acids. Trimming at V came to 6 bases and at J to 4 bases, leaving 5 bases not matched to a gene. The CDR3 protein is CASRRRGATEAFF. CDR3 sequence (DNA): TGTGCCAGCAGGCGCAGGGGGGCCACTGAAGCTTTCTTT.

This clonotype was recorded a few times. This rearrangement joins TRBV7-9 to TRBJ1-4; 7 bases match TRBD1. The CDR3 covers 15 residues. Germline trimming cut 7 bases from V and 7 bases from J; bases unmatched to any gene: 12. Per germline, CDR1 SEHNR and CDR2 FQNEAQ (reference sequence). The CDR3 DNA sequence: TGTGCCAGCAACAGGGGAAGTGTCGGTCTTGAAAAACTGTTTTTT. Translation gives CASNRGSVGLEKLFF. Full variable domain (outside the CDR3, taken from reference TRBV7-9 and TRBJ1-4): DTGVSQNPRHKITKRGQNVTFRCDPISEHNRLYWYRQTLGQGPEFLTYFQNEAQLEKSRLLSDRFSAERPKGSFSTLEIQRTEQGDSAMYLCASNRGSVGLEKLFFGSGTQLSVL.

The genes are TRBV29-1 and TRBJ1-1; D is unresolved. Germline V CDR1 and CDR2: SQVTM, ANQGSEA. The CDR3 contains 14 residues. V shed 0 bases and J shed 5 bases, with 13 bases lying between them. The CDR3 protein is CSVEDQRPGTEAFF. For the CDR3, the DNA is TGCAGCGTTGAAGATCAAAGGCCCGGGACTGAAGCTTTCTTT. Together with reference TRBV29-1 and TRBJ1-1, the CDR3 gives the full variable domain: SAVISQKPSRDICQRGTSLTIQCQVDSQVTMMFWYRQQPGQSLTLIATANQGSEATYESGFVIDKFPISRPNLTFSTLTVSNMSPEDSSIYLCSVEDQRPGTEAFFGQGTRLTVV.

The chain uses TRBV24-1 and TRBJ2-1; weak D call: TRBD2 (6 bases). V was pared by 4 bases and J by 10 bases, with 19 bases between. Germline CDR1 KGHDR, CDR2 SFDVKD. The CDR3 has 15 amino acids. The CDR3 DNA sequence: TGTGCCACCAGTGAATTTGGGACTGCCTGGGAAGAGCAGTTCTTC. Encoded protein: CATSEFGTAWEEQFF.

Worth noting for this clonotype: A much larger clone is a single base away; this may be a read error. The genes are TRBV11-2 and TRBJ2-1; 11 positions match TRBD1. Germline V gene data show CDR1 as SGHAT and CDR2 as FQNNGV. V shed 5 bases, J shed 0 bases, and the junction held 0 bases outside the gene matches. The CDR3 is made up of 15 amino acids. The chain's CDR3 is CASSGTGGSYNEQFF. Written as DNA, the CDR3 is TGTGCCAGCAGCGGGACAGGGGGCTCCTACAATGAGCAGTTCTTC.

The CDR3 nucleotides read TGTGCCAGCAGCCCCTCCACCACAGATACGCAGTATTTT. Protein sequence: CASSPSTTDTQYF. The chain couples TRBV7-8 to TRBJ2-3; the D is unclear. V lost 5 bases and J 2 bases, leaving 8 bases between the germline ends. The CDR3 spans 13 residues. From germline, CDR1 is SGHVS and CDR2 FQNEAQ. Full variable domain (outside the CDR3, taken from reference TRBV7-8 and TRBJ2-3): GAGVSQSPRYKVAKRGQDVALRCDPISGHVSLFWYQQALGQGPEFLTYFQNEAQLDKSGLPSDRFFAERPEGSVSTLKIQRTQQEDSAVYLCASSPSTTDTQYFGPGTRLTVL.

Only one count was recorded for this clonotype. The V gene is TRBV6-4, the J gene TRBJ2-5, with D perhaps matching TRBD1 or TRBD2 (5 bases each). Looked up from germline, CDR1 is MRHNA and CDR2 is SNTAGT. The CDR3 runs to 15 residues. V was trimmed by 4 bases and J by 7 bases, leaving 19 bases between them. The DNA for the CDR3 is TGTGCCAGCAGTGTAGGTCGACCCTATGGGGGGACCCAGTACTTC. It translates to CASSVGRPYGGTQYF.